A single sample is the source of the 29 T cell receptor beta chains below, sequenced in a study of shared clonotypes between healthy human individuals. Assay: immunoSEQ multiplex PCR; the TCRdb copy retains only in-frame clones and omits some. The sample records about 700,000 clones, around 72% being singletons. Sequences were obtained from memory CD4+ T cells sorted from blood. Regarding subset: CD45RA-negative fraction. The receptor source for this set is a young woman in good health.

Here the CDR3 DNA reads TGTGCCAGCAGTAGTCAGGGGGCGAATCAGCCCCAGCATTTT. It codes for CASSSQGANQPQHF. The chain is built from TRBV6-1 and TRBJ1-5, with 8 bases matching TRBD1. V lost 5 bases to trimming and J lost 4 bases; unmatched junction nucleotides: 4. The CDR3 spans 14 residues. Germline V gene lookup returns CDR1 MNHNS and CDR2 SASEGT.

The J gene is TRBJ1-1, the V gene TRBV11-2, with D uncertain. V shed 1 base and J shed 3 bases, with 6 bases lying between them. CDR1 and CDR2 from the germline V gene are SGHAT and FQNNGV. The CDR3 covers 13 residues. CDR3: CASSLGAYTEAFF. CDR3 coding DNA: TGTGCCAGCAGCTTAGGGGCATACACTGAAGCTTTCTTT. Supplemented by reference TRBV11-2 and TRBJ1-1, the full variable domain reads EAGVAQSPRYKIIEKRQSVAFWCNPISGHATLYWYQQILGQGPKLLIQFQNNGVVDDSQLPKDRFSAERLKGVDSTLKIQPAKLEDSAVYLCASSLGAYTEAFFGQGTRLTVV.

J is TRBJ2-3 and V is TRBV27; D remains unclear. CDR3 size: 15 residues. CDR1 and CDR2 (germline): MNHEY, SMNVEV (reference sequence). Deletions cut 5 bases from V and 2 bases from J, with 14 bases between. CDR3 in DNA: TGTGCCAGCAGTGGCCTCGGTGAGCCCACAGATACGCAGTATTTT. It translates to CASSGLGEPTDTQYF.

The DNA of the CDR3 is TGTGCCAGCAGGGACTCTGGGGCGCGAAGAGATACGCAGTATTTT. This encodes CASRDSGARRDTQYF. J is TRBJ2-3 and V is TRBV27; TRBD1 or TRBD2 may be the D gene (5 bases each). Germline V CDR1 and CDR2: MNHEY, SMNVEV (reference sequence). The CDR3 loop spans 15 amino acids. Trimming left V 6 bases short and J 5 bases short, with 18 bases between.

The chain employs TRBV29-1 and TRBJ1-1; D is possibly TRBD1 (6 bases). CDR1 and CDR2 from the germline V gene are SQVTM and ANQGSEA. Trimming pared 2 bases from V and 0 bases from J, leaving 7 bases between. This CDR3 is 13 amino acids long. The CDR3 sequence is CSVERGVNTEAFF. In DNA form, the CDR3 reads TGCAGCGTTGAAAGGGGGGTGAACACTGAAGCTTTCTTT.

Regarding this clone: This may arise from a read error, as a much more abundant clone is one base away. The chain links TRBV7-9 to TRBJ2-7; 9 bases are a match to TRBD2. The length of the CDR3 is 15 residues. V lost 2 bases, J lost 0 bases, and 2 bases stayed unmatched. Germline-derived CDR1 and CDR2 are SEHNR and FQNEAQ (reference sequence). The CDR3 bases are TGTGCCAGCAGCTTAAATAGCGGGAGCTCCTACGAGCAGTACTTC. Its translation: CASSLNSGSSYEQYF.

As for this clone: This specimen includes other DNA sequences encoding the same CDR3. V gene TRBV5-1 combines with J gene TRBJ2-3; D unclear. CDR1 and CDR2 (germline): SGHRS, YFSETQ. The CDR3 has 12 amino acids. Trimming removed 0 bases at V and 6 bases at J, with 5 bases between. CDR3 DNA sequence: TGCGCCAGCAGCTTGGAAAGGGATACGCAGTATTTT. This encodes CASSLERDTQYF.

The J gene is TRBJ1-1, the V gene TRBV6-6, with 7 positions matching TRBD1. The CDR3 covers 15 residues. The germline gives CDR1 MNHNY, CDR2 SVGAGI (reference sequence). With V trimmed by 4 bases and J by 3 bases, 8 bases remained unmatched. CDR3 protein: CASSSPETGYTEAFF. The CDR3 bases are TGTGCCAGCAGTTCGCCAGAGACAGGGTACACTGAAGCTTTCTTT.

This clone was found many times. The chain combines TRBV11-3 with TRBJ1-1; no clear D. V was shortened by 4 bases and J by 5 bases, with 14 bases between the two germline ends. Germline V CDR1 and CDR2: SGHNT, YENEEA. The CDR3 totals 14 residues. Here the CDR3 DNA reads TGTGCCAGCAGCTGCCGTTATTCCCTTACTGAAGCTTTCTTT. Amino acids: CASSCRYSLTEAFF. The full variable domain, completed using reference TRBV11-3 and TRBJ1-1, is EAGVVQSPRYKIIEKKQPVAFWCNPISGHNTLYWYLQNLGQGPELLIRYENEEAVDDSQLPKDRFSAERLKGVDSTLKIQPAELGDSAVYLCASSCRYSLTEAFFGQGTRLTVV.

This clone was recorded a few times. This chain uses TRBV5-1 with TRBJ1-1, with 8 bases matching TRBD1. CDR1 and CDR2 (germline): SGHRS, YFSETQ. CDR3 length: 16 residues. V gave up 0 bases and J gave up 3 bases; unmatched junction bases: 7. CDR3 amino acids: CASSLVGDRWDTEAFF. The DNA for the CDR3 is TGCGCCAGCAGCTTGGTCGGGGACAGGTGGGACACTGAAGCTTTCTTT.

The chain has TRBV6-5 and TRBJ2-3; D remains unclear. Trimming took off 4 bases at V and 2 bases at J, with 10 bases between the two ends. This CDR3 has 14 residues. Germline-derived CDR1 and CDR2 are MNHEY and SVGAGI. The CDR3, as DNA: TGTGCCAGCAGTTTAGGAGAGTACACAGATACGCAGTATTTT. It is translated as CASSLGEYTDTQYF.

This clone was seen a few times. The chain combines TRBV13 with TRBJ2-1; the match to TRBD2 covers 12 bases. CDR1 and CDR2 (germline): PRHDT, FYEKMQ (reference sequence). The CDR3 has 15 amino acids. The J segment lost 7 bases and the V segment lost 6 bases, leaving 7 bases of the junction unmatched. CDR3 loop: CASSLTSGSINEQFF. DNA for the CDR3: TGTGCCAGCAGTCTGACTAGCGGGAGTATAAATGAGCAGTTCTTC.

The V gene is TRBV7-2, the J gene TRBJ1-1; no firm D call. This CDR3 has 13 amino acids. The germline V gene encodes CDR1 SGHTA and CDR2 FQGNSA. The germline V and J ends were trimmed by 1 base and 10 bases, with 13 bases remaining between them. The CDR3 coding sequence is TGTGCCAGCAGCTTAGTGAGGGTTAGAAGAGCTTTCTTT. It is translated as CASSLVRVRRAFF.

The J gene is TRBJ2-3, the V gene TRBV7-3; D is possibly TRBD2 (5 bases). Trimming took off 0 bases at V and 5 bases at J, with 15 bases between the two ends. The CDR3 has 16 amino acids. Germline lookup yields CDR1 SGHTA and CDR2 FQGTGA. The CDR3 DNA is TGTGCCAGCAGCTTAACGGCGGCTACGGGGTTAGATACGCAGTATTTT. Translation gives CASSLTAATGLDTQYF.

V gene TRBV7-8 combines with J gene TRBJ2-7, with D perhaps TRBD1 (6 bases). The germline V gene has CDR1 SGHVS and CDR2 FQNEAQ. There are 15 residues in the CDR3. The V end lost 5 bases, the J end lost 3 bases, and 17 bases lay between the germline ends. CDR3: CASSARDTTYYEQYF. Written as DNA, the CDR3 is TGTGCCAGCAGCGCCCGGGACACGACCTACTACGAGCAGTACTTC. The variable domain in full, completed from reference TRBV7-8 and TRBJ2-7, reads GAGVSQSPRYKVAKRGQDVALRCDPISGHVSLFWYQQALGQGPEFLTYFQNEAQLDKSGLPSDRFFAERPEGSVSTLKIQRTQQEDSAVYLCASSARDTTYYEQYFGPGTRLTVT.

J is TRBJ2-3 and V is TRBV29-1; D possibly corresponds to TRBD1 (5 bases). The CDR3 is 14 residues long. Germline assignment: CDR1 SQVTM and CDR2 ANQGSEA. V lost 4 bases to trimming and J lost 0 bases, with 11 bases between them. The CDR3 protein is CSVARGSSTDTQYF. The CDR3 bases are TGCAGCGTTGCTAGGGGATCTAGCACAGATACGCAGTATTTT.

The sample holds one count of this clone. The chain is built from TRBV20-1 and TRBJ1-5; no clear D gene. Trimming pared 0 bases from V and 11 bases from J, leaving 8 bases between. Germline V lookup: CDR1 DFQATT, CDR2 SNEGSKA (reference sequence). The CDR3 runs to 11 residues. The CDR3 DNA follows: TGCAGTGCTAGAGAGGGGTGGTCCCAGCATTTT. The encoded protein is CSAREGWSQHF.

This clone was detected only a few times. The V call is TRBV7-2, the J call TRBJ1-4, with D uncertain. V lost 5 bases to trimming and J lost 8 bases, with 12 bases between them. CDR1 and CDR2 from the germline V gene are SGHTA and FQGNSA. The CDR3 has 13 amino acids. The CDR3 loop reads CASSLSGGEKLFF. The DNA for the CDR3 is TGTGCCAGCAGCCTTTCAGGCGGAGAAAAACTGTTTTTT.

The chain recombines TRBV9 with TRBJ2-1; D not resolved. The CDR3 is 14 residues long. Germline V gene lookup returns CDR1 SGDLS and CDR2 YYNGEE. V gave up 0 bases and J gave up 5 bases, with 9 bases separating them. CDR3 sequence (DNA): TGTGCCAGCAGCGTAGCTGGCGCGGACAATGAGCAGTTCTTC. Protein sequence: CASSVAGADNEQFF.

This clone was seen just once. The chain links TRBV14 to TRBJ2-7, with a possible D match to TRBD2 (5 bases). Per germline, CDR1 SGHDN and CDR2 FVKESK. With 1 base removed from V and 7 bases from J, the gap between germline ends came to 11 bases. This CDR3 spans 13 amino acids. The CDR3 protein is CASSQAEGREQYF. For the CDR3, the DNA is TGTGCCAGCAGCCAAGCCGAGGGTAGGGAGCAGTACTTC.

The chain combines TRBV7-2 with TRBJ2-1; 8 nucleotides line up with TRBD1. Germline assignment: CDR1 SGHTA and CDR2 FQGNSA. This CDR3 is built from 15 residues. V shed 3 bases and J 8 bases; nucleotides not matched to a gene: 9. The CDR3 loop reads CASSLRDRGSYEQFF. CDR3 sequence (DNA): TGTGCCAGCAGCTTGAGAGACAGGGGTTCCTATGAGCAGTTCTTC. The full variable domain, its missing parts supplied by reference TRBV7-2 and TRBJ2-1, is GAGVSQSPSNKVTEKGKDVELRCDPISGHTALYWYRQSLGQGLEFLIYFQGNSAPDKSGLPSDRFSAERTGGSVSTLTIQRTQQEDSAVYLCASSLRDRGSYEQFFGPGTRLTVL.

V usage is TRBV4-1 and J usage is TRBJ1-2; the match to TRBD1 covers 11 bases. With V trimmed by 2 bases and J by 2 bases, 16 bases remained unmatched. The CDR3 is 20 residues long. The germline V gene encodes CDR1 MGHRA and CDR2 YSYEKL. The CDR3 DNA sequence: TGCGCCAGCAGCCAACCCAGGACAGGGGGCGCCGCAGGCCAAAACTATGGCTACACCTTC. It specifies CASSQPRTGGAAGQNYGYTF.

The CDR3 here is CATSRDQVESNEQFF. As DNA, the CDR3 is TGTGCCACCAGCAGAGATCAAGTAGAGTCCAATGAGCAGTTCTTC. This chain links TRBV15 with TRBJ2-1; D remains ambiguous. The V gene lost 0 bases and the J gene lost 6 bases, with 12 bases spanning the gap. The CDR3 covers 15 residues. Per germline, CDR1 LNHNV and CDR2 YYDKDF (reference sequence).

This chain uses TRBV7-2 with TRBJ2-2; no firm D call. V lost 1 base and J 8 bases, leaving 17 bases between the germline ends. There are 16 residues in the CDR3. The germline CDR1 and CDR2 sequences are SGHTA and FQGNSA. CDR3 DNA sequence: TGTGCCAGCAGCTTAGAGTCCCACCGGCTAGGGGGGGAGCTGTTTTTT. Protein: CASSLESHRLGGELFF.

This clone was detected ten times or more. The V call is TRBV5-1, the J call TRBJ1-5; 7 nucleotides line up with TRBD1. V gave up 3 bases and J gave up 2 bases; unmatched junction bases: 2. From germline, CDR1 is SGHRS and CDR2 YFSETQ. This CDR3 is built from 14 residues. CDR3 DNA: TGCGCCAGCAGCTACACAGGGGGCAATCAGCCCCAGCATTTT. This codes for CASSYTGGNQPQHF.

This clone turned up a few times. The V call is TRBV10-3, the J call TRBJ1-2; 8 bases fit TRBD1. This CDR3 has 13 residues. Germline CDR1 reads ENHRY; CDR2 reads SYGVKD. With 2 bases clipped from V and 4 bases from J, the junction kept 0 bases outside the gene matches. CDR3 loop: CAISETGGYGYTF. DNA for the CDR3: TGTGCCATCAGTGAGACAGGGGGCTATGGCTACACCTTC.

V and J are TRBV6-5 and TRBJ2-2; D might be TRBD2 (6 bases). The V gene's germline CDR1 is MNHEY and CDR2 SVGAGI. CDR3 length equals 16 residues. V gave up 2 bases and J gave up 4 bases, with 14 bases separating them. CDR3 sequence (DNA): TGTGCCAGCAGTTACCCGGCCGCGGGGTCCACCGGGGAGCTGTTTTTT. Encoded protein: CASSYPAAGSTGELFF.

This rearrangement joins TRBV6-5 to TRBJ1-2, with 9 bases matching TRBD1. The length of the CDR3 is 14 residues. Germline V gives CDR1 MNHEY, CDR2 SVGAGI. The V gene end was trimmed by 0 bases and the J gene end by 9 bases; junction bases not matched to a gene: 5. CDR3 DNA sequence: TGTGCCAGCAGTTACTCTCGGGGACAGGGACGCTACACCTTC. Its translation: CASSYSRGQGRYTF.

The chain employs TRBV4-1 and TRBJ2-1, with 7 bases lining up with TRBD2. CDR3 length: 14 amino acids. Trimming cost V 4 bases and J 7 bases; bases outside gene matches: 7. Per germline, CDR1 MGHRA and CDR2 YSYEKL. The CDR3 reads CASSPGLVRNEQFF. The CDR3, as DNA: TGCGCCAGCAGCCCTGGACTAGTCAGGAATGAGCAGTTCTTC.